A single sample gave rise to the 19 T cell receptor beta chains below, sequenced in a study of shared clonotypes between healthy human individuals. Assay: immunoSEQ multiplex PCR; the TCRdb copy retains only in-frame clones and omits some. The sample records approximately 740,000 clones, about 92% being singletons. CD45RO-negative CD8 cells positively selected for CCR7 made up the naive population, which excluded terminally differentiated effector memory CD45RA+ cells. Sequenced material: naive CD8+ T cells sorted from blood. These receptors were obtained from a man aged 25 to 40 in good health.

The chain joins TRBV4-1 to TRBJ2-1; D call uncertain. The CDR3 consists of 13 residues. Germline-derived CDR1 and CDR2 are MGHRA and YSYEKL. Trimming pared 3 bases from V and 8 bases from J, leaving 11 bases between. The CDR3 DNA follows: TGCGCCAGCAGCCACACAATACGGGATGAGCAGTTCTTC. Its protein is CASSHTIRDEQFF.

The chain links TRBV9 to TRBJ2-1, with 10 bases matching TRBD2. The trim removed 0 bases at V and 4 bases at J, leaving 4 bases unmatched. Looked up from germline, CDR1 is SGDLS and CDR2 is YYNGEE. The CDR3 has 16 residues. Here the CDR3 reads CASSVGLAGVYNEQFF. DNA for the CDR3: TGTGCCAGCAGCGTAGGGCTAGCGGGGGTATACAATGAGCAGTTCTTC.

J is TRBJ2-7 and V is TRBV19; 9 bases agree with TRBD2. The V gene end was trimmed by 6 bases and the J gene end by 2 bases; junction bases not matched to a gene: 8. The CDR3 consists of 15 residues. Germline V lookup: CDR1 LNHDA, CDR2 SQIVND (reference sequence). In DNA, the CDR3 is TGTGCCAGTAGCTATCGACTAGCGGTTACCTACGAGCAGTACTTC. Encoded protein: CASSYRLAVTYEQYF.

The chain combines TRBV28 with TRBJ2-3, with 13 bases aligning to TRBD2. CDR3 length equals 16 residues. The ends lost 2 bases at V and 3 bases at J; junction bases unmatched: 2. Germline values: CDR1 MDHEN, CDR2 SYDVKM. Here the CDR3 reads CASSLGTSGMTDTQYF. The CDR3 nucleotides read TGTGCCAGCAGTTTAGGGACTAGCGGGATGACAGATACGCAGTATTTT.

The chain links TRBV7-6 to TRBJ2-6; D may match TRBD1 or TRBD2 (6 bases each). Trimming took off 6 bases at V and 0 bases at J, with 12 bases between the two ends. Looked up from germline, CDR1 is SGHVS and CDR2 is FNYEAQ. The length of the CDR3 is 16 residues. CDR3 in DNA: TGTGCCAGCAGTTCGAAGGGGGGCTCTGGGGCCAACGTCCTGACTTTC. This encodes CASSSKGGSGANVLTF.

This rearrangement joins TRBV11-2 to TRBJ2-7, with 13 bases matching TRBD2. Germline V lookup: CDR1 SGHAT, CDR2 FQNNGV. V lost 5 bases and J lost 2; bases outside the gene matches: 6. CDR3 length: 16 residues. The CDR3, as DNA: TGTGCCAGCAGCGCAATTACTAGCGGGAGGGCCTACGAGCAGTACTTC. It translates to CASSAITSGRAYEQYF. The whole variable domain, remainder taken from reference TRBV11-2 and TRBJ2-7, is EAGVAQSPRYKIIEKRQSVAFWCNPISGHATLYWYQQILGQGPKLLIQFQNNGVVDDSQLPKDRFSAERLKGVDSTLKIQPAKLEDSAVYLCASSAITSGRAYEQYFGPGTRLTVT.

The chain links TRBV29-1 to TRBJ1-1; tentatively, D is TRBD1 (6 bases). CDR3 length equals 12 residues. CDR1 SQVTM and CDR2 ANQGSEA come from the germline V gene. Between the trimmed V and J ends, which lost 5 bases and 6 bases, there was a span of 13 bases. Here the CDR3 reads CSVTTGLPEAFF. The CDR3 DNA reads as TGCAGCGTTACTACAGGGCTGCCTGAAGCTTTCTTT.

The chain combines TRBV11-2 with TRBJ1-2; no definite D call. V was pared by 1 base and J by 1 base, with 10 bases between. From germline, CDR1 is SGHAT and CDR2 FQNNGV. This CDR3 has 15 amino acids. The CDR3 DNA reads TGTGCCAGCAGCTTAGCCGGACGGAGTAACTATGGCTACACCTTC. Translation gives CASSLAGRSNYGYTF.

The chain recombines TRBV6-6 with TRBJ2-3; 7 bases are shared with TRBD2. The CDR3 is 15 amino acids. Per germline, CDR1 MNHNY and CDR2 SVGAGI (reference sequence). Trimming cost V 0 bases and J 0 bases; bases outside gene matches: 0. This CDR3 is CASSYSAGSTDTQYF. CDR3 nucleotides: TGTGCCAGCAGTTACTCAGCGGGAAGCACAGATACGCAGTATTTT.

This clone was seen only once. Other DNA sequences in this sample translate to the same CDR3. This chain joins TRBV27 and TRBJ2-6, with no clear D. Trimming took 5 bases from V and 0 from J, leaving 5 bases between them. Germline lookup yields CDR1 MNHEY and CDR2 SMNVEV (reference sequence). CDR3 length: 14 residues. CDR3 sequence reads: CASSINSGANVLTF. The CDR3 coding sequence is TGTGCCAGCAGTATTAACTCTGGGGCCAACGTCCTGACTTTC.

This clone was found once. The V call is TRBV27, the J call TRBJ2-1; 7 bases line up with TRBD1. The trim removed 7 bases at V and 7 bases at J, leaving 7 bases unmatched. Germline-derived CDR1 and CDR2 are MNHEY and SMNVEV (reference sequence). The CDR3 consists of 13 residues. CDR3 sequence reads: CASTRGSSNEQFF. CDR3 nucleotide sequence: TGTGCCAGCACCAGGGGGAGCTCAAATGAGCAGTTCTTC.

On this clone: Germline is not matched at one junction end, which may reflect a read error. V and J are TRBV7-9 and TRBJ2-7; D gene unclear. The germline V gene encodes CDR1 SEHNR and CDR2 FQNEAQ (reference sequence). CDR3 length: 12 amino acids. The DNA for the CDR3 is TGTGCCAGCAGCTCCCTTATGTTAAACTGGGATTTC. It translates to CASSSLMLNWDF. Variable domain in full (rest from reference TRBV7-9 and TRBJ2-7): DTGVSQNPRHKITKRGQNVTFRCDPISEHNRLYWYRQTLGQGPEFLTYFQNEAQLEKSRLLSDRFSAERPKGSFSTLEIQRTEQGDSAMYLCASSSLMLNWDFGPGTRLTVT.

The CDR3 here is CASSLRTAPLYEQYF. The CDR3 bases are TGTGCCAGCAGCCTACGGACAGCGCCCCTCTACGAGCAGTACTTC. The genes are TRBV11-1 and TRBJ2-7, with a tentative D call TRBD1 (6 bases). This CDR3 spans 15 amino acids. Per the germline V gene, CDR1 is SGHAT and CDR2 is FQDESV (reference sequence). V lost 5 bases to trimming and J lost 3 bases, with 17 bases between them.

V and J are TRBV29-1 and TRBJ2-1, with 13 bases fitting TRBD2. Trimming removed 3 bases from V and 2 bases from J; junction bases left unmatched: 10. The CDR3 is 18 amino acids. Germline V lookup: CDR1 SQVTM, CDR2 ANQGSEA. The CDR3 sequence: CSVEGLAGLGHPYNEQFF. CDR3 DNA sequence: TGCAGCGTTGAGGGACTAGCGGGACTTGGGCATCCCTACAATGAGCAGTTCTTC.

This chain joins TRBV7-9 and TRBJ2-7; D ambiguous. Per the germline V gene, CDR1 is SEHNR and CDR2 is FQNEAQ (reference sequence). The length of the CDR3 is 14 residues. V lost 2 bases to trimming and J lost 2 bases, with 10 bases between them. In nucleotides, the CDR3 is TGTGCCAGCAGCTTATCGACTCAAGCCTACGAGCAGTACTTC. Translated, it gives CASSLSTQAYEQYF. The whole variable domain, remainder taken from reference TRBV7-9 and TRBJ2-7, is DTGVSQNPRHKITKRGQNVTFRCDPISEHNRLYWYRQTLGQGPEFLTYFQNEAQLEKSRLLSDRFSAERPKGSFSTLEIQRTEQGDSAMYLCASSLSTQAYEQYFGPGTRLTVT.

The rearrangement uses TRBV11-2 and TRBJ2-3; 11 bases are shared with TRBD2. V gave up 7 bases and J gave up 4 bases; unmatched junction bases: 7. CDR1 is SGHAT, CDR2 FQNNGV, per germline. This CDR3 has 15 residues. CDR3: CASNPSGRLADTQYF. The CDR3 region has the DNA TGTGCCAGCAACCCTAGCGGGAGGCTCGCAGATACGCAGTATTTT.

The V call is TRBV29-1, the J call TRBJ2-7; D is unresolved. The V and J ends lost 6 bases and 4 bases respectively, with 10 bases between them. The CDR3 extends over 11 amino acids. Germline assignment: CDR1 SQVTM and CDR2 ANQGSEA. DNA of the CDR3: TGCAGCGTCACGACACCTTACGAGCAGTACTTC. The encoded protein is CSVTTPYEQYF.

The J gene is TRBJ2-1, the V gene TRBV9; a possible D gene is TRBD1 (5 bases). The CDR3 loop spans 13 amino acids. The V gene's germline CDR1 is SGDLS and CDR2 YYNGEE. The V and J ends lost 4 bases and 5 bases respectively, with 10 bases between them. This CDR3 is CASSSQGDNEQFF. CDR3 DNA: TGTGCCAGCAGCTCCCAAGGGGACAATGAGCAGTTCTTC. Complete variable domain (other parts from reference TRBV9 and TRBJ2-1): DSGVTQTPKHLITATGQRVTLRCSPRSGDLSVYWYQQSLDQGLQFLIQYYNGEERAKGNILERFSAQQFPDLHSELNLSSLELGDSALYFCASSSQGDNEQFFGPGTRLTVL.

Turning to this clone: A much more abundant neighbour one base away suggests this may be a read error. CDR3 sequence reads: CASSLGQNYEQYF. In DNA form, the CDR3 reads TGTGCCAGCAGCTTGGGACAGAACTACGAGCAGTACTTC. V and J are TRBV5-5 and TRBJ2-7; possibly TRBD1 for D (5 bases). Trimming stripped 0 bases from V and 3 bases from J, with 7 bases between. The CDR3 has 13 residues. Per the germline V gene, CDR1 is SGHKS and CDR2 is YYEKEE (reference sequence). Full variable domain (missing parts from reference TRBV5-5 and TRBJ2-7): DAGVTQSPTHLIKTRGQQVTLRCSPISGHKSVSWYQQVLGQGPQFIFQYYEKEERGRGNFPDRFSARQFPNYSSELNVNALLLGDSALYLCASSLGQNYEQYFGPGTRLTVT.